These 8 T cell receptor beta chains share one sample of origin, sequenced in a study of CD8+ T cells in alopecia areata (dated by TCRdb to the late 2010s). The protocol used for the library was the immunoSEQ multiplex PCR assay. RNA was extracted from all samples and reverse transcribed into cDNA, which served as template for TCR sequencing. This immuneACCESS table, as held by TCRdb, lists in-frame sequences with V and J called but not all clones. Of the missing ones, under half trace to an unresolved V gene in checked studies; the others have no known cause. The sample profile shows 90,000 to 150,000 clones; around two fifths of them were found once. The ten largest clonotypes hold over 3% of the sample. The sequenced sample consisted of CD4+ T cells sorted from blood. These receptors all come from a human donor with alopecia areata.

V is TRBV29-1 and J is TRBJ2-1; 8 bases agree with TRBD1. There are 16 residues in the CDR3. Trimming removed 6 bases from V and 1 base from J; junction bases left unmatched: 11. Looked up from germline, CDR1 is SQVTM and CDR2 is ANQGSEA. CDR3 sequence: CSVTSNRGESYNEQFF. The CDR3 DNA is TGCAGCGTCACCTCCAACAGGGGGGAGTCCTACAATGAGCAGTTCTTC.

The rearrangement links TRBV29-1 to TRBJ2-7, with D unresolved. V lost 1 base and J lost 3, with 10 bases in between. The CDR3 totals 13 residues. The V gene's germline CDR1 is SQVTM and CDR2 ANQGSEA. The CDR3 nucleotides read TGCAGCGTTGAAGTGACCCAGAACTACGAGCAGTACTTC. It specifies CSVEVTQNYEQYF.

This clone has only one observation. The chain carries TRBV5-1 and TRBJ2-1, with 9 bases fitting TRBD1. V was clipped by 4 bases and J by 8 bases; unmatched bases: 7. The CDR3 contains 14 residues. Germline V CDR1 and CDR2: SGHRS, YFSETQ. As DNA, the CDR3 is TGCGCCAGCAGCCGGACAGGGGAATTCGATGAGCAGTTCTTC. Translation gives CASSRTGEFDEQFF.

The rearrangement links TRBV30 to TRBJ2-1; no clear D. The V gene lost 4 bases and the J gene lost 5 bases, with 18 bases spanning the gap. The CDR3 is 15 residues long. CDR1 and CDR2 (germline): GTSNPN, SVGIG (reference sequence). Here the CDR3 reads CAWKYVGIWDNEQFF. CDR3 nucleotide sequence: TGTGCCTGGAAGTATGTGGGGATATGGGACAATGAGCAGTTCTTC.

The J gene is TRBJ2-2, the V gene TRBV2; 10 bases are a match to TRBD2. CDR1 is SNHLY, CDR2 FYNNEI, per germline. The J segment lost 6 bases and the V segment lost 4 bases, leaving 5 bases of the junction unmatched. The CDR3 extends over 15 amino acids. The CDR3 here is CASSGLAGVSGELFF. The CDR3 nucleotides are TGTGCCAGCAGTGGGCTAGCGGGAGTTTCCGGGGAGCTGTTTTTT.

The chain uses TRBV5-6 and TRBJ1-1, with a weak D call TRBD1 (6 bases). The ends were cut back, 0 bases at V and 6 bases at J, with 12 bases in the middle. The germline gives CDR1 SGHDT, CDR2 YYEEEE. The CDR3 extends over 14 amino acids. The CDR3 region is CASSLVSGVPEAFF. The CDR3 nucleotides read TGTGCCAGCAGCTTGGTTTCAGGGGTCCCTGAAGCTTTCTTT.

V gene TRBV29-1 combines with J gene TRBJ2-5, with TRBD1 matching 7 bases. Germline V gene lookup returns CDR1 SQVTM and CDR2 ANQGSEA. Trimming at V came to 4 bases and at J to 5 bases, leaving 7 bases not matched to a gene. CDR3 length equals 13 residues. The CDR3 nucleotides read TGCAGCGTTGCAGGGGGTGGCGGGGAGACCCAGTACTTC. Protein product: CSVAGGGGETQYF. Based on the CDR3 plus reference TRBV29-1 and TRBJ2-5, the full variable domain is SAVISQKPSRDICQRGTSLTIQCQVDSQVTMMFWYRQQPGQSLTLIATANQGSEATYESGFVIDKFPISRPNLTFSTLTVSNMSPEDSSIYLCSVAGGGGETQYFGPGTRLLVL.

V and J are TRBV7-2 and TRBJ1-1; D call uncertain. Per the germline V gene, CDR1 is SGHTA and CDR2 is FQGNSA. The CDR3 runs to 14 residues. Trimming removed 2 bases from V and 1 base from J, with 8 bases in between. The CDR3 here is CASSLQWGNTEAFF. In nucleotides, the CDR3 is TGTGCCAGCAGCTTACAGTGGGGGAACACTGAAGCTTTCTTT.